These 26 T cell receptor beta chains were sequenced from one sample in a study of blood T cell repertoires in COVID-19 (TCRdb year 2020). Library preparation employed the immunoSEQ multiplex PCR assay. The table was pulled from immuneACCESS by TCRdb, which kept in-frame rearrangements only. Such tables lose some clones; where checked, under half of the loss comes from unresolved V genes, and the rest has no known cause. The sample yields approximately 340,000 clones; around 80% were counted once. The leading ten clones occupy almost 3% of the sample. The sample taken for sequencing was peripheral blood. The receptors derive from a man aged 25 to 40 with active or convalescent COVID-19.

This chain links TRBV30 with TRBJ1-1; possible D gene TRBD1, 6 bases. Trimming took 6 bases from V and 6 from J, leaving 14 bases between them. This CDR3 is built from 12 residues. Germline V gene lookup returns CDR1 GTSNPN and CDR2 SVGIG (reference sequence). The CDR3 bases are TGTGCCTGTACCGGGGGGGGCCCTGAAGCTTTCTTT. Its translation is CACTGGGPEAFF.

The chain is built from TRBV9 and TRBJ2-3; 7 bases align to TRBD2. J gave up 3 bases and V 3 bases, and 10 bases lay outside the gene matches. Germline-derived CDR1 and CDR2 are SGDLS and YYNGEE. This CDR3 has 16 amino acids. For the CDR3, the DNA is TGTGCCAGCAGCGGGCCGATCGGGGGGAGGACAGATACGCAGTATTTT. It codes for CASSGPIGGRTDTQYF.

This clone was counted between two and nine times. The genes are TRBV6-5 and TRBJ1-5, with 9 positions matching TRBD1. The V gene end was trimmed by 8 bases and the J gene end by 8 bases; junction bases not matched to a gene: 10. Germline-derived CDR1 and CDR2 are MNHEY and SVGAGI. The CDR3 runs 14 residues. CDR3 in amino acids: CASATTGGSEPQHF. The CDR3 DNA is TGTGCCAGCGCCACCACAGGGGGCTCAGAGCCCCAGCATTTT.

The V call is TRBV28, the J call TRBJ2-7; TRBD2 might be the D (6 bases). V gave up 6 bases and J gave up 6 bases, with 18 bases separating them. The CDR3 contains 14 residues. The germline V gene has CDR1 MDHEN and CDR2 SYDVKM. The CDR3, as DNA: TGTGCCAGCAGGGCCCCCGGCCTGGGGGGCGAGCAGTACTTC. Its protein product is CASRAPGLGGEQYF.

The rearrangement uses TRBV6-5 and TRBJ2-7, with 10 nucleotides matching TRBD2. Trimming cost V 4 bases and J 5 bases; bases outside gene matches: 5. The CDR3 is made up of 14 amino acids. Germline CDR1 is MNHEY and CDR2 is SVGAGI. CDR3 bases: TGTGCCAGCAGTTTAGCGGGAGGAATCGACGAGCAGTACTTC. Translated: CASSLAGGIDEQYF.

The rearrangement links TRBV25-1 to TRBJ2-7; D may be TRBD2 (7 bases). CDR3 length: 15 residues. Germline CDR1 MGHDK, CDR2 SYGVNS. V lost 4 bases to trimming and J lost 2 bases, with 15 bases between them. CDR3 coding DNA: TGTGCCAGCAGTGGTGCGGGGGACAAGACCTACGAGCAGTACTTC. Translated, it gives CASSGAGDKTYEQYF.

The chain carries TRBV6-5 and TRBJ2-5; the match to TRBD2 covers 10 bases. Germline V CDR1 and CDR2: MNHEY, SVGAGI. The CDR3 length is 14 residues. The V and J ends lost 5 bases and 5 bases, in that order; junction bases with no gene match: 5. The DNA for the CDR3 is TGTGCCAGCAGTCGACTTAGCGGGGGGGAGACCCAGTACTTC. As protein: CASSRLSGGETQYF.

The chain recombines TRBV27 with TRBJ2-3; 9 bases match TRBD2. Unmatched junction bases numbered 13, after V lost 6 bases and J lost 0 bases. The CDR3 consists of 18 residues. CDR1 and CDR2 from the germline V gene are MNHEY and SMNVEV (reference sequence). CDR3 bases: TGTGCCAGCAGAACCCGGGGTAGCGGGGGCCCTAGCACAGATACGCAGTATTTT. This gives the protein CASRTRGSGGPSTDTQYF.

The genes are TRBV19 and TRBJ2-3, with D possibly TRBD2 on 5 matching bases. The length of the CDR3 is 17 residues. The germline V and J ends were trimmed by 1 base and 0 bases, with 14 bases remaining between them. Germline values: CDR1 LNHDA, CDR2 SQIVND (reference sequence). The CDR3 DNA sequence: TGTGCCAGTAGTATAGGAGCGGACCCTTGGAGCACAGATACGCAGTATTTT. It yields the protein CASSIGADPWSTDTQYF. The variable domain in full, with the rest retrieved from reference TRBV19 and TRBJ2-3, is DGGITQSPKYLFRKEGQNVTLSCEQNLNHDAMYWYRQDPGQGLRLIYYSQIVNDFQKGDIAEGYSVSREKKESFPLTVTSAQKNPTAFYLCASSIGADPWSTDTQYFGPGTRLTVL.

For the CDR3, the DNA is TGCGCCAGCAGCCAAAGACGACAGGGAACCGGGGAGCTGTTTTTT. Its translation is CASSQRRQGTGELFF. V is TRBV4-3 and J is TRBJ2-2, with 7 nucleotides matching TRBD1. CDR1 and CDR2 from the germline V gene are LGHNA and YSLEER. This CDR3 has 15 amino acids. V gave up 2 bases and J gave up 5 bases; unmatched junction bases: 5.

The chain's CDR3 is CASSQDSGVGNTIYF. The CDR3 DNA reads as TGCGCCAGCAGCCAAGATTCGGGGGTGGGAAACACCATATATTTT. V usage is TRBV4-1 and J usage is TRBJ1-3, with D tentatively TRBD1 (5 bases). V lost 0 bases, J lost 4 bases, and 10 bases lay in between. Germline CDR1 MGHRA, CDR2 YSYEKL. The CDR3 sequence is 15 residues long.

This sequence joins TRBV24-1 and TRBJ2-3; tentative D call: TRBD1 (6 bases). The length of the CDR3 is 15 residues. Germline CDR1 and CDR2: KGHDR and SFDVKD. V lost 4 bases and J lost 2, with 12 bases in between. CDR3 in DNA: TGTGCCACCAGTGAACGGGACACCACCACAGATACGCAGTATTTT. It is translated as CATSERDTTTDTQYF.

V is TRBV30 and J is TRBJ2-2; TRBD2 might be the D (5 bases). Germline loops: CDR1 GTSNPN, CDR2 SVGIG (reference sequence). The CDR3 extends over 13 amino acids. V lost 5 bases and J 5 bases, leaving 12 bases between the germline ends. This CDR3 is CAWERVGTGELFF. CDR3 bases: TGTGCCTGGGAGAGGGTTGGGACCGGGGAGCTGTTTTTT. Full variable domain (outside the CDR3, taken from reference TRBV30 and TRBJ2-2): SQTIHQWPATLVQPVGSPLSLECTVEGTSNPNLYWYRQAAGRGLQLLFYSVGIGQISSEVPQNLSASRPQDRQFILSSKKLLLSDSGFYLCAWERVGTGELFFGEGSRLTVL.

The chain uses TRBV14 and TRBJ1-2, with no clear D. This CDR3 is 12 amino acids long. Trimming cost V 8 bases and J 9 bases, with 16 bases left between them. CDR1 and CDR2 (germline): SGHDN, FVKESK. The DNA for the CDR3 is TGTGCCAGCGGAGGAGCCCTTAGAAGCTACACCTTC. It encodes CASGGALRSYTF.

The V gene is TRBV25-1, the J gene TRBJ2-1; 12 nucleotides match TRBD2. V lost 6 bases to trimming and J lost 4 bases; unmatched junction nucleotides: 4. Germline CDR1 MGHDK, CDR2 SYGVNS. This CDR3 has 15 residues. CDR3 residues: CASSPSGRGYNEQFF. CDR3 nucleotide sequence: TGTGCCAGCAGCCCTAGCGGGAGGGGATACAATGAGCAGTTCTTC.

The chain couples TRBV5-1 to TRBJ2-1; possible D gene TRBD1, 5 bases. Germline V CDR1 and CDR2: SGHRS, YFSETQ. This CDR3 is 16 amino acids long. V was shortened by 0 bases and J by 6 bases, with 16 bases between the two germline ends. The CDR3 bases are TGCGCCAGCAGCTTGGGGGGCCCCAGCGCACCCAATGAGCAGTTCTTC. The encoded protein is CASSLGGPSAPNEQFF.

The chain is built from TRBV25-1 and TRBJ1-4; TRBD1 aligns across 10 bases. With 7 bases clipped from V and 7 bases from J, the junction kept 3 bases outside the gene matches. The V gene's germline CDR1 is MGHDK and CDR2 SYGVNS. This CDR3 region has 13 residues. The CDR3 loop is CASMRQGAEKLFF. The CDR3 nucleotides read TGTGCCAGCATGAGACAGGGGGCTGAAAAACTGTTTTTT.

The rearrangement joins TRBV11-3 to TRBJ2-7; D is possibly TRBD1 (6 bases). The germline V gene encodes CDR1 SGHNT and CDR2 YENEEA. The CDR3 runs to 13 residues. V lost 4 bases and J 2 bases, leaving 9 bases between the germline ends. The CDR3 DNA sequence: TGTGCCAGCAGCTCCGGACAGACCTACGAGCAGTACTTC. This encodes CASSSGQTYEQYF.

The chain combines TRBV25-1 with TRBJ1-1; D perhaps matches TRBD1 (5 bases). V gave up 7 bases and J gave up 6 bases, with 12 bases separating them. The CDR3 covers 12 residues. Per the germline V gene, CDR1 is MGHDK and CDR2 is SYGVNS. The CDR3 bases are TGTGCCAGCACCCAGGGTCCCGCTGAAGCTTTCTTT. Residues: CASTQGPAEAFF.

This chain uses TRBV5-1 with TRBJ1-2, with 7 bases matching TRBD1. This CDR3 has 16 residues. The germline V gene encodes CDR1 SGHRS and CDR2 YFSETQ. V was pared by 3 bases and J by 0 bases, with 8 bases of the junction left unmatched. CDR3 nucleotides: TGCGCCAGCAGCTGGCGGGACAGCCTTACTAACTATGGCTACACCTTC. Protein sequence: CASSWRDSLTNYGYTF.

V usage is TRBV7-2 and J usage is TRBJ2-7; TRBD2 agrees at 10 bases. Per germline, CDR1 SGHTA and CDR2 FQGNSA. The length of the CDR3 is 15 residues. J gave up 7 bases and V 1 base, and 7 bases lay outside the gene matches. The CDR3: CASSLDASGGREQYF. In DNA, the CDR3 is TGTGCCAGCAGCTTAGATGCTAGCGGGGGCCGGGAGCAGTACTTC.

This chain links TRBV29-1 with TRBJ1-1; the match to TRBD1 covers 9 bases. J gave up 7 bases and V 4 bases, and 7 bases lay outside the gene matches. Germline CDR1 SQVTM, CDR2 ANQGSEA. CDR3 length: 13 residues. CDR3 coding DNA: TGCAGCGTTGGTGGGACAGGGTATCGTGAAGCTTTCTTT. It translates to CSVGGTGYREAFF.

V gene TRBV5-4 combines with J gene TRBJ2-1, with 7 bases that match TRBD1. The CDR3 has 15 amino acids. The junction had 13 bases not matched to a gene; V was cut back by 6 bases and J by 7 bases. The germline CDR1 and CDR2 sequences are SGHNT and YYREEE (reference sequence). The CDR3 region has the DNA TGTGCCAGCAACTTACCGGGACAGATTATTAATGAGCAGTTCTTC. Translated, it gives CASNLPGQIINEQFF.

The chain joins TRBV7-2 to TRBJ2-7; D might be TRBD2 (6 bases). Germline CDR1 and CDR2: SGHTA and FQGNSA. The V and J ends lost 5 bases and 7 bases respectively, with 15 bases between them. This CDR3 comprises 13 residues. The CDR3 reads CASSALTSNEQYF. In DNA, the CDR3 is TGTGCCAGCAGCGCCTTGACTAGTAATGAGCAGTACTTC.

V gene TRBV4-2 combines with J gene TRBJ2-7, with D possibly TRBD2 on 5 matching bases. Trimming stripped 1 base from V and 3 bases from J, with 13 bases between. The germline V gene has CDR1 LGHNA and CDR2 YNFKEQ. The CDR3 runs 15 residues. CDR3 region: CASSQVEGESYEQYF. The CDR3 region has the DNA TGTGCCAGCAGCCAAGTCGAGGGCGAGAGCTACGAGCAGTACTTC.

CDR3 DNA: TGTGCCAGCAGCTTTCCGGACAGCTATGGCTACACCTTC. This encodes CASSFPDSYGYTF. V and J are TRBV7-9 and TRBJ1-2, with D maybe TRBD1 (6 bases). The germline CDR1 and CDR2 sequences are SEHNR and FQNEAQ (reference sequence). CDR3 length equals 13 residues. Trimming left V 3 bases short and J 4 bases short, with 9 bases between.